The 5 T cell receptor beta chains reported below all come from one sample, sequenced in a study of vaccination effects on CD4 cells after COVID-19. This table comes from immunoSEQ multiplex PCR, and its TCRdb copy is limited to in-frame clones, with some not included. The sample yields 41,000 or so clones, under 85% seen once. Using viral peptide pools, the ViraFEST assay grew out antigen-specific CD4+ T cells prior to sequencing. Isolating CD4+ T cells followed approximately nine days of culture. People in the vaccine group had not been infected with SARS-CoV-2 before, and their nucleocapsid antibodies were negative. No antigen has been assigned to these receptors. The sequenced sample was CD4+ T cells from PBMCs cultured with HCoV-NL63 spike peptides, obtained before COVID-19 vaccination. The receptors originated from a human donor who received a COVID-19 vaccine.

The chain carries TRBV19 and TRBJ1-1, with D maybe TRBD1 (6 bases). There are 14 residues in the CDR3. CDR1 and CDR2 from the germline V gene are LNHDA and SQIVND (reference sequence). The germline V and J ends were trimmed by 9 bases and 1 base, with 15 bases remaining between them. CDR3 DNA: TGTGCCAGGGGAAATACAGGGCCGAACACTGAAGCTTTCTTT. This codes for CARGNTGPNTEAFF.

The chain couples TRBV6-2 or TRBV6-3 to TRBJ1-3, with TRBD1 matching 8 bases. V trimming: 6 bases; J trimming: 0 bases; junction bases outside the gene matches: 7. The CDR3 covers 16 residues. The germline V gene encodes CDR1 MNHEY and CDR2 SVGEGT. The CDR3 loop is CASSPWTGPSGNTIYF. DNA of the CDR3: TGTGCCAGCAGCCCTTGGACAGGGCCCTCTGGAAACACCATATATTTT.

This clone was seen once. The chain has TRBV28 and TRBJ1-1, with D tentatively TRBD1 (5 bases). The CDR3 has 14 residues. Germline values: CDR1 MDHEN, CDR2 SYDVKM. Trimming removed 7 bases at V and 5 bases at J, with 17 bases between. For the CDR3, the DNA is TGTGCCAGCACGCAGGGTGGGGTTGGAACTGAAGCTTTCTTT. Translated: CASTQGGVGTEAFF.

The chain is built from TRBV19 and TRBJ2-7; perhaps TRBD1 as D (6 bases). The CDR3 contains 15 residues. Germline CDR1 is LNHDA and CDR2 is SQIVND (reference sequence). V lost 8 bases and J lost 5, with 22 bases in between. CDR3 protein: CASPSPGAAMDEQYV. Written as DNA, the CDR3 is TGTGCCAGTCCCTCGCCAGGGGCCGCGATGGACGAGCAGTACGTC.

This chain joins TRBV21-1 and TRBJ1-2; the DNA was not compared with TRBD1, the D call given in the table. TRBV21-1 is a listed pseudogene. The CDR3 loop spans 16 amino acids. Here the CDR3 reads CASSKGKGAGSYGYTF. CDR3 DNA sequence: TGTGCCAGCAGCAAAGGGAAGGGGGCAGGGTCCTATGGCTACACCTTC.